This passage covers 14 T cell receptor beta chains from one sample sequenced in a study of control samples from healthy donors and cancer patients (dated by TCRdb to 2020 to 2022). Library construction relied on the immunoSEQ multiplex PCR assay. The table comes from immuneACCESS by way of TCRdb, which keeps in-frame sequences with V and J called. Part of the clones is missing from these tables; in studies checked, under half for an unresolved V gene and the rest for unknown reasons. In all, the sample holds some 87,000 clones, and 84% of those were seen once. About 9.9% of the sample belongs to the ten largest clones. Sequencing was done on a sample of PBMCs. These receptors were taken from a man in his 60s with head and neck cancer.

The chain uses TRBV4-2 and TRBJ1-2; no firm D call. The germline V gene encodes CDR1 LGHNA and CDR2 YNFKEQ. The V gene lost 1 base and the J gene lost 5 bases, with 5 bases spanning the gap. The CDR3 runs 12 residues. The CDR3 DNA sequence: TGTGCCAGCAGCCAAGCAGCTTATGGCTACACCTTC. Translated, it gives CASSQAAYGYTF.

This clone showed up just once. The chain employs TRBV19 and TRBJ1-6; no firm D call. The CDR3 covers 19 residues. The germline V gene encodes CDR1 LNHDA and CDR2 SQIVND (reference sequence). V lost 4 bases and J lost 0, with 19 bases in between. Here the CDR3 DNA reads TGTGCCAGTAGTAGCCCGACCCGGTCCTACAGCTCCTATAATTCACCCCTCCACTTT. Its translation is CASSSPTRSYSSYNSPLHF. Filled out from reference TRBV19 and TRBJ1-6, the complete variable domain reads DGGITQSPKYLFRKEGQNVTLSCEQNLNHDAMYWYRQDPGQGLRLIYYSQIVNDFQKGDIAEGYSVSREKKESFPLTVTSAQKNPTAFYLCASSSPTRSYSSYNSPLHFGNGTRLTVT.

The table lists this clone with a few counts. The CDR3: CASSLAGNIQYF. CDR3 coding DNA: TGTGCCAGCAGTTTGGCCGGAAACATTCAGTACTTC. The J gene is TRBJ2-4, the V gene TRBV12-3 or TRBV12-4, with unresolved D. V was clipped by 3 bases and J by 6 bases, with 6 bases between them. There are 12 residues in the CDR3.

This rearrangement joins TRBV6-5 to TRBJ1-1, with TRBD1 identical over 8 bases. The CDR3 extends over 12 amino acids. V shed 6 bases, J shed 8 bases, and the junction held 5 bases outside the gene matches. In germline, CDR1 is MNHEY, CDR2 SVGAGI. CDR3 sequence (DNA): TGTGCCAGCAGCTCAGGGGGCCGAGAAGCTTTCTTT. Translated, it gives CASSSGGREAFF.

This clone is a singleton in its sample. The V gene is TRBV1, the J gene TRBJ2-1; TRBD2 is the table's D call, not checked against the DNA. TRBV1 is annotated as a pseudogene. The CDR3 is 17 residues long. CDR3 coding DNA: TGCACCAGCAGCCAACCCCAACTAGCGCCGAACTACAATGAGCAGTTCTTC. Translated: CTSSQPQLAPNYNEQFF.

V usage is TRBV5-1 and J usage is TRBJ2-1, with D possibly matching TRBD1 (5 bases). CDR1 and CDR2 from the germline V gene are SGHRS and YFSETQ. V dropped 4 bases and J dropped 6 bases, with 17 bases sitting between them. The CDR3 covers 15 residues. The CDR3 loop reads CASSPGHAIGNEQFF. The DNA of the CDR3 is TGCGCCAGCAGCCCTGGACACGCCATCGGCAATGAGCAGTTCTTC.

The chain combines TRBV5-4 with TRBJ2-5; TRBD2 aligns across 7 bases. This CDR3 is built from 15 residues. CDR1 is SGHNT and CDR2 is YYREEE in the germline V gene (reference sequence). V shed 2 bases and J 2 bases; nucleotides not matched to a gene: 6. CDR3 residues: CASSFRLAQQETQYF. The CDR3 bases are TGTGCCAGCAGCTTCCGACTAGCACAACAAGAGACCCAGTACTTC.

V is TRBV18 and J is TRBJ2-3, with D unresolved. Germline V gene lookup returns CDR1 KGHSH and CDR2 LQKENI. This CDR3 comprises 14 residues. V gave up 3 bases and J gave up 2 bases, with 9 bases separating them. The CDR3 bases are TGTGCCAGCTCACCCGGCGGACCCACAGATACGCAGTATTTT. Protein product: CASSPGGPTDTQYF.

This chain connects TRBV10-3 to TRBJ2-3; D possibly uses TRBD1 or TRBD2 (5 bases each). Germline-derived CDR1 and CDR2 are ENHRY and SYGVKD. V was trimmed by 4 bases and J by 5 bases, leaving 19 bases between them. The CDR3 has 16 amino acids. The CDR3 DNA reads TGTGCCATCAGTGGGCCCGGGGACGCGCCGAGAGATACGCAGTATTTT. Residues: CAISGPGDAPRDTQYF.

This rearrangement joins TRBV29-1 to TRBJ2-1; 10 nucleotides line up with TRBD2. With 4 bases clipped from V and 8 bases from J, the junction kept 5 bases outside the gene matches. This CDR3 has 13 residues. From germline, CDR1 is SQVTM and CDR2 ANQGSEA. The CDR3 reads CSVVPSGRDEQFF. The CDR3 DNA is TGCAGCGTTGTTCCTAGCGGGAGAGATGAGCAGTTCTTC.

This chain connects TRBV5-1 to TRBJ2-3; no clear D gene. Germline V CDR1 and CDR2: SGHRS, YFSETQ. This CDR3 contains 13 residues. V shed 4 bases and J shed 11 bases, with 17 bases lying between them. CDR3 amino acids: CASSNPERVEQYF. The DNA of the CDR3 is TGCGCCAGCAGCAACCCTGAACGGGTTGAGCAGTATTTT.

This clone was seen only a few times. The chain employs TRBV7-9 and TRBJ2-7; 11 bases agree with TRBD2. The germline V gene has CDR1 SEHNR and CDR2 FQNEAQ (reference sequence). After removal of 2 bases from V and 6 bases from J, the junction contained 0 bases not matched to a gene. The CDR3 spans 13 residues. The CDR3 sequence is CASSLLAGGEQYF. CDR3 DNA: TGTGCCAGCAGCTTACTAGCGGGAGGCGAGCAGTACTTC. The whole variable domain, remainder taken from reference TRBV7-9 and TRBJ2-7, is DTGVSQNPRHKITKRGQNVTFRCDPISEHNRLYWYRQTLGQGPEFLTYFQNEAQLEKSRLLSDRFSAERPKGSFSTLEIQRTEQGDSAMYLCASSLLAGGEQYFGPGTRLTVT.

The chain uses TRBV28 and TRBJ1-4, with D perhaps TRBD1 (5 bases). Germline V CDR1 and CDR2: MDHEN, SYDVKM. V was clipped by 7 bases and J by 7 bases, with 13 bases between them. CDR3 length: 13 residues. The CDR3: CASNRAQGEKLFF. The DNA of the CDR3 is TGTGCCAGCAATCGGGCCCAGGGTGAAAAACTGTTTTTT.

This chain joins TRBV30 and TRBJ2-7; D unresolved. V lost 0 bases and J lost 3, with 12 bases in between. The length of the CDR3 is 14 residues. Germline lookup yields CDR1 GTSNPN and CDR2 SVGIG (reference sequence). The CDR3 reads CAWSVGTAFYEQYF. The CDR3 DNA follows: TGTGCCTGGAGTGTAGGTACGGCCTTCTACGAGCAGTACTTC.